These 32 T cell receptor beta chains originate from one sample sequenced in a study of T cell responses to AZD1222 COVID-19 vaccine. The method was immunoSEQ multiplex PCR; TCRdb's version includes in-frame clones alone and lacks a portion of them. The sample holds about 15,000 clones, about 87% seen once. The source material was peripheral blood, sampled 28 days after the second AZD1222 dose. The receptors were sampled from an adult who received the AZD1222 COVID-19 vaccine.

The chain employs TRBV2 and TRBJ2-3, with 12 bases identical to TRBD2. CDR3 length: 18 residues. Germline V gives CDR1 SNHLY, CDR2 FYNNEI. Trimming at V came to 6 bases and at J to 0 bases, leaving 10 bases not matched to a gene. DNA for the CDR3: TGTGCCAGCAGCGCCCAAGCTAGCGGGGGGGCTAGCACAGATACGCAGTATTTT. Amino acid sequence: CASSAQASGGASTDTQYF.

The rearrangement links TRBV5-1 to TRBJ1-2; no definite D call. Trimming removed 0 bases at V and 0 bases at J, with 9 bases between. Germline V gene data show CDR1 as SGHRS and CDR2 as YFSETQ. The CDR3 spans 15 residues. The CDR3 sequence is CASSLEVGSNYGYTF. The DNA for the CDR3 is TGCGCCAGCAGCTTGGAGGTAGGGTCTAACTATGGCTACACCTTC.

The chain recombines TRBV6-1 with TRBJ1-5, with 10 bases lining up with TRBD1. The CDR3 is 14 residues long. The trim removed 5 bases at V and 7 bases at J, leaving 5 bases unmatched. The germline V gene encodes CDR1 MNHNS and CDR2 SASEGT. CDR3 in amino acids: CASSWTGGEQPQHF. The CDR3 DNA reads as TGTGCCAGCAGTTGGACAGGGGGGGAACAGCCCCAGCATTTT.

The V and J genes are TRBV24-1 and TRBJ1-2, with 8 bases identical to TRBD1. With 5 bases clipped from V and 2 bases from J, the junction kept 18 bases outside the gene matches. The germline CDR1 and CDR2 sequences are KGHDR and SFDVKD. The CDR3 contains 19 residues. Here the CDR3 DNA reads TGTGCCACCAGTGGGACACGGCCTACGGACAGGGAAGGGAACTATGGCTACACCTTC. This translates into CATSGTRPTDREGNYGYTF.

The chain is built from TRBV7-3 and TRBJ2-1, with TRBD1 matching 8 bases. This CDR3 spans 15 amino acids. Germline V CDR1 and CDR2: SGHTA, FQGTGA. The V gene end was trimmed by 5 bases and the J gene end by 6 bases; junction bases not matched to a gene: 9. The CDR3 DNA reads as TGTGCCAGCAGCCTCGGACAGGGTGGCGGCAATGAGCAGTTCTTC. Amino acid sequence: CASSLGQGGGNEQFF.

The chain uses TRBV5-1 and TRBJ2-5, with D perhaps matching TRBD1 or TRBD2 (6 bases each). The V gene lost 0 bases and the J gene lost 4 bases, with 13 bases spanning the gap. In germline, CDR1 is SGHRS, CDR2 YFSETQ. The CDR3 is 15 amino acids. CDR3 in amino acids: CASSLERGASETQYF. DNA for the CDR3: TGCGCCAGCAGCTTGGAGAGGGGGGCCTCAGAGACCCAGTACTTC.

In this sample, this clone turned up a few times. The chain recombines TRBV24-1 with TRBJ1-5; D not certain. Trimming removed 4 bases at V and 14 bases at J, with 11 bases between. Per germline, CDR1 KGHDR and CDR2 SFDVKD. This CDR3 region has 11 residues. The DNA of the CDR3 is TGTGCCACCAGTGAGGCAGGCCACAAGCATTTT. Translated: CATSEAGHKHF.

This chain connects TRBV2 to TRBJ1-5, with 10 bases aligning to TRBD1. CDR3 length equals 15 residues. Germline CDR1 is SNHLY and CDR2 is FYNNEI. The V and J ends lost 5 bases and 6 bases, in that order; junction bases with no gene match: 7. Here the CDR3 DNA reads TGTGCCAGCAGTAGGGGTGGGACAGGGGCTCAGCCCCAGCATTTT. Protein sequence: CASSRGGTGAQPQHF.

The V gene is TRBV7-6, the J gene TRBJ1-3, with 8 bases aligning to TRBD1. This CDR3 region has 16 residues. From germline, CDR1 is SGHVS and CDR2 FNYEAQ. J lost 1 base, V lost 4 bases, and 6 bases had no gene match. The CDR3: CASSSRTGTSGNTIYF. The CDR3 DNA reads as TGTGCCAGCAGCTCTCGGACAGGGACGTCTGGAAACACCATATATTTT.

The chain has TRBV9 and TRBJ2-2; weak D call: TRBD1 (6 bases). Trimming left V 3 bases short and J 4 bases short, with 7 bases between. Germline-derived CDR1 and CDR2 are SGDLS and YYNGEE. This CDR3 region has 13 residues. In nucleotides, the CDR3 is TGTGCCAGCAGCGCCAGGGGCACCGGGGAGCTGTTTTTT. Translated: CASSARGTGELFF.

J is TRBJ1-4 and V is TRBV10-2; D call uncertain. V was clipped by 5 bases and J by 8 bases, with 9 bases between them. The germline gives CDR1 WSHSY, CDR2 SAAADI. The CDR3 has 12 residues. The CDR3 bases are TGCGCCAGCAGTAGAGGTGGAGAAAAACTGTTTTTT. Amino acids: CASSRGGEKLFF.

The rearrangement uses TRBV3-1 (or the pseudogene TRBV3-2) and TRBJ1-2; D is perhaps TRBD1 (5 bases). This CDR3 spans 15 amino acids. Germline assignment: CDR1 LGHDT and CDR2 YNNKEL (reference sequence). Trimming took off 0 bases at V and 5 bases at J, with 13 bases between the two ends. Here the CDR3 DNA reads TGTGCCAGCAGCCAAGAGGGGGGTTCGGTATATGGCTACACCTTC. This gives the protein CASSQEGGSVYGYTF.

This clone was counted only a few times. J is TRBJ1-5 and V is TRBV2; D is unresolved. With 6 bases removed from V and 7 bases from J, the gap between germline ends came to 10 bases. Germline assignment: CDR1 SNHLY and CDR2 FYNNEI. The CDR3 covers 12 residues. CDR3 region: CASRFHGQPQHF. In DNA form, the CDR3 reads TGTGCCAGCAGGTTCCATGGACAGCCCCAGCATTTT.

The rearrangement joins TRBV24-1 to TRBJ2-5, with D possibly being TRBD1 (7 bases). Germline CDR1 KGHDR, CDR2 SFDVKD. V was pared by 5 bases and J by 2 bases, with 17 bases between. CDR3 length: 16 amino acids. Here the CDR3 reads CATSAPNRGLQETQYF. The CDR3 nucleotides are TGTGCCACCAGTGCCCCAAACAGGGGACTTCAAGAGACCCAGTACTTC.

In its sample, this clone was seen a few times. J is TRBJ2-2 and V is TRBV19, with TRBD1 matching 9 bases. Trimming removed 4 bases from V and 4 bases from J; junction bases left unmatched: 10. This CDR3 region has 17 residues. Germline lookup yields CDR1 LNHDA and CDR2 SQIVND (reference sequence). The CDR3 is CASSNRGRQGSTGELFF. CDR3 in DNA: TGTGCCAGTAGTAACAGGGGGCGCCAAGGGTCCACCGGGGAGCTGTTTTTT.

This chain joins TRBV5-1 and TRBJ2-2; a weak D match, TRBD2 (6 bases). CDR1 and CDR2 from the germline V gene are SGHRS and YFSETQ. V was pared by 4 bases and J by 6 bases, with 13 bases between. This CDR3 region has 14 residues. CDR3 amino acids: CASSGGRGSGELFF. The CDR3 nucleotides are TGCGCCAGCAGCGGTGGACGGGGGTCCGGGGAGCTGTTTTTT.

The rearrangement uses TRBV10-3 and TRBJ1-1; 11 bases fit TRBD1. Trimming cost V 6 bases and J 3 bases; bases outside gene matches: 6. The germline gives CDR1 ENHRY, CDR2 SYGVKD. The CDR3 sequence is 15 residues long. This chain's CDR3 is CAISLLGQGDTEAFF. As DNA, the CDR3 is TGTGCCATCAGCCTCCTGGGACAGGGGGACACTGAAGCTTTCTTT.

V usage is TRBV29-1 and J usage is TRBJ1-5; no clear D gene. The germline V gene encodes CDR1 SQVTM and CDR2 ANQGSEA. The CDR3 contains 12 residues. V lost 4 bases and J 6 bases, leaving 10 bases between the germline ends. This CDR3 is CSVVSAGQPQHF. DNA for the CDR3: TGCAGCGTTGTCAGCGCGGGTCAGCCCCAGCATTTT.

The chain carries TRBV28 and TRBJ1-5; weak D call: TRBD1 (5 bases). CDR3 length: 15 amino acids. V was pared by 2 bases and J by 2 bases, with 10 bases between. Looked up from germline, CDR1 is MDHEN and CDR2 is SYDVKM. The CDR3 DNA reads as TGTGCCAGCAGTTTACCCGGGGGGGGCAATCAGCCCCAGCATTTT. This encodes CASSLPGGGNQPQHF.

This chain connects TRBV6-5 to TRBJ2-5; no definite D call. V was clipped by 3 bases and J by 0 bases, with 8 bases between them. The CDR3 spans 14 residues. Germline-derived CDR1 and CDR2 are MNHEY and SVGAGI. The CDR3 nucleotides read TGTGCCAGCAGTTATTGGGCAGACCAAGAGACCCAGTACTTC. It is translated as CASSYWADQETQYF.

The gene calls are TRBV5-1 and TRBJ2-7; 7 nucleotides agree with TRBD2. CDR1 is SGHRS, CDR2 YFSETQ, per germline. Trimming removed 7 bases from V and 2 bases from J; junction bases left unmatched: 6. This CDR3 has 13 amino acids. The CDR3 sequence: CASRRGGAYEQYF. In nucleotides, the CDR3 is TGCGCCAGCCGCCGTGGGGGGGCCTACGAGCAGTACTTC.

The gene calls are TRBV3-1 (or the pseudogene TRBV3-2) and TRBJ1-2, with D unresolved. The V and J ends lost 3 bases and 5 bases respectively, with 16 bases between them. The CDR3 extends over 15 amino acids. The germline V gene has CDR1 LGHDT and CDR2 YNNKEL (reference sequence). CDR3 loop: CASSQGNHGLYGYTF. The CDR3 DNA follows: TGTGCCAGCAGCCAGGGGAACCACGGGTTGTATGGCTACACCTTC.

The chain uses TRBV4-3 and TRBJ1-1; D unresolved. Germline loops: CDR1 LGHNA, CDR2 YSLEER. The length of the CDR3 is 14 residues. Trimming pared 2 bases from V and 1 base from J, leaving 8 bases between. The CDR3 coding sequence is TGCGCCAGCAGCCAATTAGTCGGGAACACTGAAGCTTTCTTT. The encoded protein is CASSQLVGNTEAFF.

This clone was seen only once. This chain uses TRBV5-6 with TRBJ2-2; D uncertain. Trimming stripped 0 bases from V and 8 bases from J, with 14 bases between. Germline V lookup: CDR1 SGHDT, CDR2 YYEEEE. The CDR3 has 15 amino acids. For the CDR3, the DNA is TGTGCCAGCAGCTTGGGGGCCACATTGTTTGGGGAGCTGTTTTTT. Protein sequence: CASSLGATLFGELFF. Together with reference TRBV5-6 and TRBJ2-2, the CDR3 gives the full variable domain: DAGVTQSPTHLIKTRGQQVTLRCSPKSGHDTVSWYQQALGQGPQFIFQYYEEEERQRGNFPDRFSGHQFPNYSSELNVNALLLGDSALYLCASSLGATLFGELFFGEGSRLTVL.

This clone was seen a single time. This rearrangement joins TRBV18 to TRBJ2-2; D gene unclear. The CDR3 has 14 amino acids. Deletions cut 8 bases from V and 1 base from J, with 11 bases between. The germline V gene has CDR1 KGHSH and CDR2 LQKENI. The CDR3 DNA reads as TGTGCCAGCAGACAAGAACAGAACACCGGGGAGCTGTTTTTT. This encodes CASRQEQNTGELFF.

The rearrangement uses TRBV10-3 and TRBJ2-3, with 7 bases that match TRBD1. V gave up 3 bases and J gave up 4 bases; unmatched junction bases: 10. CDR1 ENHRY and CDR2 SYGVKD come from the germline V gene. This CDR3 region has 16 residues. The chain's CDR3 is CAISDGKGAVSDTQYF. DNA of the CDR3: TGTGCCATCAGTGATGGGAAGGGGGCGGTTTCAGATACGCAGTATTTT.

This chain uses TRBV6-5 with TRBJ1-1; 7 nucleotides line up with TRBD1. With 2 bases clipped from V and 8 bases from J, the junction kept 11 bases outside the gene matches. Germline V gene lookup returns CDR1 MNHEY and CDR2 SVGAGI. The CDR3 covers 15 residues. CDR3 amino acids: CASSYAGQSLREAFF. In DNA, the CDR3 is TGTGCCAGCAGTTACGCGGGACAGAGCCTGCGAGAAGCTTTCTTT.

This clone was seen once. The chain links TRBV11-2 to TRBJ1-2, with 10 bases matching TRBD1. The germline V gene encodes CDR1 SGHAT and CDR2 FQNNGV. Trimming at V came to 1 base and at J to 5 bases, leaving 10 bases not matched to a gene. CDR3 length: 17 amino acids. CDR3 bases: TGTGCCAGCAGCTTAGTCGCCCGACAGGGGGCCGGGTATGGCTACACCTTC. This encodes CASSLVARQGAGYGYTF.

The rearrangement links TRBV6-5 to TRBJ2-7; D is possibly TRBD2 (5 bases). Deletions cut 6 bases from V and 3 bases from J, with 15 bases between. Germline CDR1 MNHEY, CDR2 SVGAGI. This CDR3 comprises 14 residues. The CDR3 sequence is CASSQTEGLYEQYF. The CDR3 nucleotides are TGTGCCAGCAGCCAGACCGAGGGCCTCTACGAGCAGTACTTC.

The V gene is TRBV14, the J gene TRBJ2-1; 8 bases map to TRBD2. Germline V CDR1 and CDR2: SGHDN, FVKESK. The CDR3 length is 16 residues. V lost 5 bases, J lost 2 bases, and 8 bases stayed unmatched. DNA of the CDR3: TGTGCCAGCAGCTTAACGGGACTAGAAACCTACAATGAGCAGTTCTTC. The encoded protein is CASSLTGLETYNEQFF.

The chain is built from TRBV29-1 and TRBJ2-1; 9 nucleotides match TRBD2. There are 12 residues in the CDR3. Germline CDR1 is SQVTM and CDR2 is ANQGSEA. V was pared by 3 bases and J by 6 bases, with 0 bases of the junction left unmatched. The CDR3 bases are TGCAGCGTTGAGACTAGCGGCAATGAGCAGTTCTTC. The encoded protein is CSVETSGNEQFF.

The V gene is TRBV10-3, the J gene TRBJ2-7; D remains unclear. This CDR3 is built from 12 residues. Trimming cost V 3 bases and J 6 bases, with 9 bases left between them. Germline V lookup: CDR1 ENHRY, CDR2 SYGVKD. As DNA, the CDR3 is TGTGCCATCAGTGATTTAGGAACCGAGCAGTACTTC. Translating gives CAISDLGTEQYF.